This T cell receptor beta chain was profiled in a study of T cells after yellow fever vaccination. Whole-study results and caveats: It was a small share of clonotypes that appeared in both CD4 and CD8 compartments.

TCRdb re-analysed the 5' RACE reads in MiXCR, keeping a single row per CDR3 protein. This table has 250,000 to 400,000 distinct CDR3 sequences, roughly 3.9% appearing once. The CDR3 runs to 15 residues. V was shortened by 2 bases and J by 5 bases, with 12 bases between the two germline ends. Per germline, CDR1 SEHNR and CDR2 FQNEAQ (reference sequence). This clonotype was found many times. Its antigen is as yet unknown. V and J are TRBV7-9 and TRBJ2-2; maybe TRBD2 (6 bases). Source: PBMCs, taken 5 days after the yellow fever booster vaccination. This clonotype was sampled from a man aged 18 to 30 who received the YFV17D yellow fever vaccine. CDR3 nucleotide sequence: TGTGCCAGCAGCTTACTATCGGGGGAGACCGGGGAGCTGTTTTTT. This encodes CASSLLSGETGELFF.